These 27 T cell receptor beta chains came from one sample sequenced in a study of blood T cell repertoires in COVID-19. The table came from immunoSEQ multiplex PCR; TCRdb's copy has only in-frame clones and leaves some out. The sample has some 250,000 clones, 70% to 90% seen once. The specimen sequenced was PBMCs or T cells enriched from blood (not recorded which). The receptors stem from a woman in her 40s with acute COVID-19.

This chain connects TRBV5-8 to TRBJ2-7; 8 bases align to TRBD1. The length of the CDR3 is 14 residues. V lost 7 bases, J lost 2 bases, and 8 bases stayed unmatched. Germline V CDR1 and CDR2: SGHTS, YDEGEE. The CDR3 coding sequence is TGTGCCAGCCCCCCTCGGGACAGGCCCTACGAGCAGTACTTC. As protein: CASPPRDRPYEQYF.

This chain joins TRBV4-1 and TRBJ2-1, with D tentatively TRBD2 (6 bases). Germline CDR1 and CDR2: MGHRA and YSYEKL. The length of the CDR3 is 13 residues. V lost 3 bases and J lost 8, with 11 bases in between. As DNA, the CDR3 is TGCGCCAGCAGCCACGAAACTAGCTATGAGCAGTTCTTC. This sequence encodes CASSHETSYEQFF.

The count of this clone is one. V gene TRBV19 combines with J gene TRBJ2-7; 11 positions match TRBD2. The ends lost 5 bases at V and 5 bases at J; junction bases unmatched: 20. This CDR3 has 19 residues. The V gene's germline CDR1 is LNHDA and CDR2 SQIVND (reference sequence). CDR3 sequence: CASSRRGQLSSGRAHEQYF. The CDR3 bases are TGTGCCAGTAGTCGTCGGGGACAGCTGAGTAGCGGGAGGGCTCACGAGCAGTACTTC.

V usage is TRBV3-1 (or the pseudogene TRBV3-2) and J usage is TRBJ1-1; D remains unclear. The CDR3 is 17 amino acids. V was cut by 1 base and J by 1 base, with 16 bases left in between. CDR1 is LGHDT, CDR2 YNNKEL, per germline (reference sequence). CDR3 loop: CASSQGSGFIRNTEAFF. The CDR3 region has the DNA TGTGCCAGCAGCCAAGGTTCGGGGTTTATTAGGAACACTGAAGCTTTCTTT.

The CDR3 loop is CASTPWTGGSYNEQFF. CDR3 nucleotide sequence: TGTGCCAGCACCCCGTGGACAGGGGGCTCCTACAATGAGCAGTTCTTC. This chain joins TRBV7-9 and TRBJ2-1, with 10 bases fitting TRBD1. The CDR3 consists of 16 residues. The germline V gene has CDR1 SEHNR and CDR2 FQNEAQ (reference sequence). The trim removed 7 bases at V and 0 bases at J, leaving 6 bases unmatched.

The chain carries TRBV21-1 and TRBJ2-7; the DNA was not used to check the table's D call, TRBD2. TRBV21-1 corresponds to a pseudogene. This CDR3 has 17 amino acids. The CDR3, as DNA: TGTGCCAGCAGCAAAGTCAGCGGCCTGGTGAGTCCTAGCGAGCAGTACTTC. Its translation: CASSKVSGLVSPSEQYF.

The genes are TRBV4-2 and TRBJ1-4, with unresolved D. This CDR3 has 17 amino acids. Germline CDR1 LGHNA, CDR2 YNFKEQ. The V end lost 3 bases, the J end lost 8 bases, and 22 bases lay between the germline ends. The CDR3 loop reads CASSHGFDREAREKLFF. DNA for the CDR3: TGTGCCAGCAGCCACGGATTCGACCGGGAGGCAAGAGAAAAACTGTTTTTT.

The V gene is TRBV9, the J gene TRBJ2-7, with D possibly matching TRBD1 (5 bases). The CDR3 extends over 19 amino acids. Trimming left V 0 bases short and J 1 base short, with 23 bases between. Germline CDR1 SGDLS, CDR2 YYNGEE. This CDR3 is CASSVGPRTSSGISYEQYF. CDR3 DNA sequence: TGTGCCAGCAGCGTAGGGCCGCGCACATCGTCAGGGATATCCTACGAGCAGTACTTC.

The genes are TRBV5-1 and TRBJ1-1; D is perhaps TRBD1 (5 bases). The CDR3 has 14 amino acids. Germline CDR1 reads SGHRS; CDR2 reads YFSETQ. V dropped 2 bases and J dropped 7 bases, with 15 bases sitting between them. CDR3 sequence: CASSFRVRKNEAFF. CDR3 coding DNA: TGCGCCAGCAGCTTCAGGGTTCGTAAAAATGAAGCTTTCTTT.

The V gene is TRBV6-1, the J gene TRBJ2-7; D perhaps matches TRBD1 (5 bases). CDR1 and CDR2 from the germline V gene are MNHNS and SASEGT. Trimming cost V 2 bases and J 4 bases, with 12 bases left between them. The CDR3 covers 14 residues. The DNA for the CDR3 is TGTGCCAGCAGTGAACGGTGGGGCCCATACGAGCAGTACTTC. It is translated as CASSERWGPYEQYF.

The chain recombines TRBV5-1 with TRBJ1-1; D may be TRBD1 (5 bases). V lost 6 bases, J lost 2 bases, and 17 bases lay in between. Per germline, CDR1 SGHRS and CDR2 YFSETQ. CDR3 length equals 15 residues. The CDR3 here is CASTRGEAGNTEAFF. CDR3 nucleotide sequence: TGCGCCAGCACCCGGGGGGAGGCAGGTAACACTGAAGCTTTCTTT. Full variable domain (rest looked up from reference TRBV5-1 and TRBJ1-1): KAGVTQTPRYLIKTRGQQVTLSCSPISGHRSVSWYQQTPGQGLQFLFEYFSETQRNKGNFPGRFSGRQFSNSRSEMNVSTLELGDSALYLCASTRGEAGNTEAFFGQGTRLTVV.

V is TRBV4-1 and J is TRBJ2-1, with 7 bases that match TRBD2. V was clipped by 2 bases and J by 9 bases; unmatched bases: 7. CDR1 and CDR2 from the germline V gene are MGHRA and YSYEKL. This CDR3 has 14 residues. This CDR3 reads CASSQLRELIEQFF. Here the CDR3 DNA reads TGCGCCAGCAGCCAACTGCGGGAGCTAATTGAGCAGTTCTTC.

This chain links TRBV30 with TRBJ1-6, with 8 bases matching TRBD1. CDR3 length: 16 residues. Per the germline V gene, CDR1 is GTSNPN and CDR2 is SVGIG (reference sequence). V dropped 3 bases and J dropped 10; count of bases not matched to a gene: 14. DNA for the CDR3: TGTGCCTGGAGCGCCGACCGACAGGGGATGGGCTCACCCCTCCACTTT. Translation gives CAWSADRQGMGSPLHF.

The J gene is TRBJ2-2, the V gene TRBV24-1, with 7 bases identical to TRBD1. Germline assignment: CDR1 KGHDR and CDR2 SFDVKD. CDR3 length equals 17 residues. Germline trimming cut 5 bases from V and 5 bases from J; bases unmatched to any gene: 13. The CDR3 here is CATSALARGRGTGELFF. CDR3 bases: TGTGCCACCAGTGCCCTTGCGAGGGGGCGAGGGACCGGGGAGCTGTTTTTT.

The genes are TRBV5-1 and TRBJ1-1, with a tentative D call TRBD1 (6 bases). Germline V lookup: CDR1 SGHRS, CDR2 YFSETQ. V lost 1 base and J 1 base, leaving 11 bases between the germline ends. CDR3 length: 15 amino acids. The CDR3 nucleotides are TGCGCCAGCAGCTTGCTTGGGGGCTCGAACACTGAAGCTTTCTTT. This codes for CASSLLGGSNTEAFF.

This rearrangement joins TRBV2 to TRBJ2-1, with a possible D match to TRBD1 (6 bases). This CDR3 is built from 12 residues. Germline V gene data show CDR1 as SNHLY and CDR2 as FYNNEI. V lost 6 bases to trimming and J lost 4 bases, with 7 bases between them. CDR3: CASSTGYNEQFF. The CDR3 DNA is TGTGCCAGCAGCACAGGGTACAATGAGCAGTTCTTC.

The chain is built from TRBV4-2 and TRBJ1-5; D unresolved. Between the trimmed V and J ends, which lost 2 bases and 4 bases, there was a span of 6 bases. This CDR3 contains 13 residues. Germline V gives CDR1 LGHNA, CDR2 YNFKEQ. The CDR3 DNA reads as TGTGCCAGCAGCCAACAACAGAATCAGCCCCAGCATTTT. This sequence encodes CASSQQQNQPQHF.

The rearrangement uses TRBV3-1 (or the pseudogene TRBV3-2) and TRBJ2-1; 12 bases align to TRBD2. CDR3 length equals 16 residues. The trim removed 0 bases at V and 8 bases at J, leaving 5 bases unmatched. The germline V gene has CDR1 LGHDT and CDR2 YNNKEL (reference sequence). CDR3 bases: TGTGCCAGCAGCCAAGAGACTAGCGGGAGTTTCTATGAGCAGTTCTTC. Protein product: CASSQETSGSFYEQFF.

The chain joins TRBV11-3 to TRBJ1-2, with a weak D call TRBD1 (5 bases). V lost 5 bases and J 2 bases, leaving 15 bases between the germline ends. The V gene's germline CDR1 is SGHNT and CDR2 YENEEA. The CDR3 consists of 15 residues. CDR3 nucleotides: TGTGCCAGCAGCGCCCGCGGACGGGGGAACTATGGCTACACCTTC. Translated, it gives CASSARGRGNYGYTF.

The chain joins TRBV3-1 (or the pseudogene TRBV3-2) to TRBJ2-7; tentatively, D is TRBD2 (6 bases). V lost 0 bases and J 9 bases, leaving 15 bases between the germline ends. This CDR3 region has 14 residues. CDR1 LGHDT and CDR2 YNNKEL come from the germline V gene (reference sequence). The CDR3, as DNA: TGTGCCAGCAGCCAAGAGGGGGACTTGGTGGGGCAGTACTTC. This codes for CASSQEGDLVGQYF.

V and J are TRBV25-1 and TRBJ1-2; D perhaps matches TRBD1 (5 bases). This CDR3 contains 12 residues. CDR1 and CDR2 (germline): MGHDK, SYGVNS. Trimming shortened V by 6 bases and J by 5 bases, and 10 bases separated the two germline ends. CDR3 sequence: CASSHPGYGYTF. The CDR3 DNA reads TGTGCCAGCAGCCACCCAGGGTATGGCTACACCTTC.

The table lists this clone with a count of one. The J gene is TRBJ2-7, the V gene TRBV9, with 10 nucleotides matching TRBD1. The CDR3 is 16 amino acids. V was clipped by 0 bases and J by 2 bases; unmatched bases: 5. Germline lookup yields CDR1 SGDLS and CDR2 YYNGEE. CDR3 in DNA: TGTGCCAGCAGCGTAGCAGGACAGGGGGGAACCTACGAGCAGTACTTC. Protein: CASSVAGQGGTYEQYF.

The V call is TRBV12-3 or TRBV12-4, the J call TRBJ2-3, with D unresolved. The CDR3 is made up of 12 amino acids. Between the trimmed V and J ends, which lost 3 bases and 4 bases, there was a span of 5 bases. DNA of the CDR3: TGTGCCAGCAGTTTCCAATCAGATACGCAGTATTTT. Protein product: CASSFQSDTQYF.

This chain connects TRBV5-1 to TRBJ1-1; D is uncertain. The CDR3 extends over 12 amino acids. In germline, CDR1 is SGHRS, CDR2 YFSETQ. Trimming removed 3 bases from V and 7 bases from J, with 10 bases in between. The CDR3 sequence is CASSSGFDEAFF. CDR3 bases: TGCGCCAGCAGCTCGGGGTTCGATGAAGCTTTCTTT.

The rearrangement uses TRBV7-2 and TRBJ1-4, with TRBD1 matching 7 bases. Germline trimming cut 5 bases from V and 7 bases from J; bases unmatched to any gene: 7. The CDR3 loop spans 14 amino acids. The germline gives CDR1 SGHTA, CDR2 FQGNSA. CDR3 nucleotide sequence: TGTGCCAGCAGCGCACAGGGGACTTTTGAAAAACTGTTTTTT. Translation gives CASSAQGTFEKLFF. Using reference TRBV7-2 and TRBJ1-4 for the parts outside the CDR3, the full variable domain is GAGVSQSPSNKVTEKGKDVELRCDPISGHTALYWYRQSLGQGLEFLIYFQGNSAPDKSGLPSDRFSAERTGGSVSTLTIQRTQQEDSAVYLCASSAQGTFEKLFFGSGTQLSVL.

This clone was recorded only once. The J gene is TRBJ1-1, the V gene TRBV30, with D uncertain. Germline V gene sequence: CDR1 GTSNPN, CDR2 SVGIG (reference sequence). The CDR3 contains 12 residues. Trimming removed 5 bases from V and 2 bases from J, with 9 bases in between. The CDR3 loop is CAWSLVNTEAFF. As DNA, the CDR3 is TGTGCCTGGTCGCTAGTTAACACTGAAGCTTTCTTT.

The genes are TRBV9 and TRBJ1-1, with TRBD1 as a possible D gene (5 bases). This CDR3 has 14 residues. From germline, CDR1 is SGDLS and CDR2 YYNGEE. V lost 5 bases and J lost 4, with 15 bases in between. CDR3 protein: CASRAPGGGTEAFF. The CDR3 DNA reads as TGTGCCAGCAGAGCCCCGGGGGGTGGCACTGAAGCTTTCTTT.